These 20 T cell receptor beta chains were all obtained from the same sample, sequenced in a study of blood T cell repertoires in COVID-19. The protocol was immunoSEQ multiplex PCR, while the TCRdb copy is restricted to in-frame clones and leaves out a portion. The sample contains about 280,000 clones, around 90% of which appear only once. The sequenced material came from PBMCs or T cells enriched from blood (not recorded which). The receptors come from a middle-aged woman who had recovered from COVID-19.

J is TRBJ2-2 and V is TRBV25-1; TRBD2 is a possible D gene (6 bases). Germline V gene lookup returns CDR1 MGHDK and CDR2 SYGVNS. V was cut by 1 base and J by 4 bases, with 7 bases left in between. The CDR3 consists of 14 residues. CDR3: CASSEWGLTGELFF. DNA for the CDR3: TGTGCCAGCAGTGAATGGGGACTCACCGGGGAGCTGTTTTTT.

This chain links TRBV7-8 with TRBJ1-3; TRBD1 matches at 8 bases. The junction had 1 base not matched to a gene; V was cut back by 3 bases and J by 6 bases. Germline lookup yields CDR1 SGHVS and CDR2 FQNEAQ. This CDR3 region has 13 residues. The CDR3 sequence: CASSLGQENTIYF. The CDR3 DNA reads as TGTGCCAGCAGCTTGGGACAGGAAAACACCATATATTTT.

This rearrangement joins TRBV5-4 to TRBJ1-4, with D unresolved. The ends were cut back, 0 bases at V and 4 bases at J, with 7 bases in the middle. This CDR3 region has 14 residues. Germline loops: CDR1 SGHNT, CDR2 YYREEE (reference sequence). CDR3 sequence reads: CASSLGTRNEKLFF. Written as DNA, the CDR3 is TGTGCCAGCAGCTTGGGAACTCGTAATGAAAAACTGTTTTTT.

This sequence joins TRBV1 and TRBJ2-5; the table names TRBD2, a call not compared with the DNA. TRBV1 is labeled a pseudogene. The CDR3 sequence is 18 residues long. The CDR3 DNA sequence: TGCACCAGCAGCCGACGAGCCGGGACTAGCGGGACCCAAGAGACCCAGTACTTC. As protein: CTSSRRAGTSGTQETQYF.

CDR3: CASSQGRTGPQETQYF. The CDR3 nucleotides are TGCGCCAGCAGCCAAGGCCGAACGGGTCCTCAAGAGACCCAGTACTTC. The J gene is TRBJ2-5, the V gene TRBV4-3; D not resolved. Per the germline V gene, CDR1 is LGHNA and CDR2 is YSLEER. V was pared by 1 base and J by 2 bases, with 14 bases between. The CDR3 covers 16 residues.

The chain has TRBV18 and TRBJ2-6, with D possibly TRBD2 on 6 matching bases. Between the trimmed V and J ends, which lost 5 bases and 0 bases, there was a span of 17 bases. Germline CDR1 KGHSH, CDR2 LQKENI. The CDR3 runs to 18 residues. As DNA, the CDR3 is TGTGCCAGCTCATCCGGCCTGGGGGGTAGCTCTGGGGCCAACGTCCTGACTTTC. Residues: CASSSGLGGSSGANVLTF. The complete variable domain, with remaining parts taken from reference TRBV18 and TRBJ2-6, reads NAGVMQNPRHLVRRRGQEARLRCSPMKGHSHVYWYRQLPEEGLKFMVYLQKENIIDESGMPKERFSAEFPKEGPSILRIQQVVRGDSAAYFCASSSGLGGSSGANVLTFGAGSRLTVL.

The rearrangement links TRBV12-3 or TRBV12-4 to TRBJ2-1; D not certain. V lost 3 bases, J lost 9 bases, and 12 bases lay in between. This CDR3 spans 13 amino acids. CDR3 coding DNA: TGTGCCAGCAGTTTGGGCAGTCATGGTGAGCAGTTCTTC. Amino acid sequence: CASSLGSHGEQFF.

The chain couples TRBV7-9 to TRBJ2-2, with unresolved D. Between the trimmed V and J ends, which lost 5 bases and 3 bases, there was a span of 7 bases. CDR1 and CDR2 (germline): SEHNR, FQNEAQ (reference sequence). The CDR3 covers 13 residues. The CDR3 sequence is CASSPPYTGELFF. CDR3 nucleotide sequence: TGTGCCAGCAGCCCCCCCTACACCGGGGAGCTGTTTTTT.

In its sample, this clone was seen once. This chain connects TRBV7-2 to TRBJ2-1, with TRBD2 identical over 10 bases. The germline CDR1 and CDR2 sequences are SGHTA and FQGNSA. The V and J ends lost 5 bases and 0 bases, in that order; junction bases with no gene match: 13. The CDR3 is made up of 19 amino acids. The DNA of the CDR3 is TGTGCCAGCAGCCCCTGGGAGCGGGAGGGCCGCGGCTCCTACAATGAGCAGTTCTTC. Protein sequence: CASSPWEREGRGSYNEQFF.

This rearrangement joins TRBV19 to TRBJ1-5, with TRBD1 matching over 9 bases. The germline V gene encodes CDR1 LNHDA and CDR2 SQIVND (reference sequence). J lost 3 bases, V lost 6 bases, and 6 bases had no gene match. The CDR3 spans 15 residues. This CDR3 reads CASRGQGSFNQPQHF. CDR3 bases: TGTGCCAGTAGGGGACAGGGATCCTTCAATCAGCCCCAGCATTTT.

This rearrangement joins TRBV4-1 to TRBJ2-7, with TRBD2 matching over 9 bases. CDR1 is MGHRA, CDR2 YSYEKL, per germline. This CDR3 has 16 amino acids. Trimming took 1 base from V and 3 from J; bases not matched to a gene: 7. The chain's CDR3 is CASSQATGTSSYEQYF. CDR3 DNA sequence: TGCGCCAGCAGCCAAGCGACCGGGACTAGCAGCTACGAGCAGTACTTC.

The chain couples TRBV6-5 to TRBJ2-5, with 7 bases fitting TRBD2. CDR3 length: 15 amino acids. Germline loops: CDR1 MNHEY, CDR2 SVGAGI. J lost 1 base, V lost 0 bases, and 2 bases had no gene match. The DNA for the CDR3 is TGTGCCAGCAGTTACTCGAGCGGGGCCCAAGAGACCCAGTACTTC. Translation: CASSYSSGAQETQYF.

V and J are TRBV7-2 and TRBJ2-6, with no clear D. V was clipped by 0 bases and J by 0 bases, with 6 bases between them. The germline V gene encodes CDR1 SGHTA and CDR2 FQGNSA. The CDR3 totals 16 residues. The CDR3 spells CASSLAGSSGANVLTF. CDR3 in DNA: TGTGCCAGCAGCTTAGCGGGCAGCTCTGGGGCCAACGTCCTGACTTTC.

This clone has a single count. The chain combines TRBV28 with TRBJ2-3; D is perhaps TRBD2 (7 bases). Germline CDR1 reads MDHEN; CDR2 reads SYDVKM. The CDR3 spans 14 residues. The V end was cut by 7 bases, the J end by 6 bases, with 17 bases between. DNA for the CDR3: TGTGCCAGCACTAAAGGGGGGGCACAGGATACGCAGTATTTT. This sequence encodes CASTKGGAQDTQYF. The variable domain in full, with the rest retrieved from reference TRBV28 and TRBJ2-3, is DVKVTQSSRYLVKRTGEKVFLECVQDMDHENMFWYRQDPGLGLRLIYFSYDVKMKEKGDIPEGYSVSREKKERFSLILESASTNQTSMYLCASTKGGAQDTQYFGPGTRLTVL.

The V gene is TRBV15, the J gene TRBJ1-5, with TRBD1 as a possible D gene (5 bases). The V gene's germline CDR1 is LNHNV and CDR2 YYDKDF (reference sequence). Trimming left V 1 base short and J 4 bases short, with 17 bases between. This CDR3 comprises 17 residues. The CDR3 reads CATSRGTPQFGNQPQHF. CDR3 coding DNA: TGTGCCACCAGCAGAGGGACACCTCAATTTGGGAATCAGCCCCAGCATTTT. The whole variable domain, remainder taken from reference TRBV15 and TRBJ1-5, is DAMVIQNPRYQVTQFGKPVTLSCSQTLNHNVMYWYQQKSSQAPKLLFHYYDKDFNNEADTPDNFQSRRPNTSFCFLDIRSPGLGDTAMYLCATSRGTPQFGNQPQHFGDGTRLSIL.

J is TRBJ1-5 and V is TRBV27; the match to TRBD1 covers 10 bases. J was trimmed by 6 bases and V by 5 bases; bases with no gene match: 4. Germline V gives CDR1 MNHEY, CDR2 SMNVEV (reference sequence). The CDR3 loop spans 14 amino acids. This CDR3 is CASSTGQGRQPQHF. DNA for the CDR3: TGTGCCAGCAGTACGGGACAGGGGCGTCAGCCCCAGCATTTT.

This clone was observed once. The rearrangement joins TRBV7-8 to TRBJ1-6, with a tentative D call TRBD1 (6 bases). In germline, CDR1 is SGHVS, CDR2 FQNEAQ. V lost 5 bases to trimming and J lost 7 bases, with 12 bases between them. The length of the CDR3 is 14 residues. The CDR3 DNA is TGTGCCAGCAGCCGCGGACAGAGCAATTCACCCCTCCACTTT. Translated: CASSRGQSNSPLHF.

V gene TRBV27 combines with J gene TRBJ1-2; D remains unclear. Trimming stripped 4 bases from V and 3 bases from J, with 12 bases between. In germline, CDR1 is MNHEY, CDR2 SMNVEV (reference sequence). This CDR3 comprises 14 residues. The CDR3 loop reads CASSSRRNDYGYTF. Here the CDR3 DNA reads TGTGCCAGCAGTTCGAGGAGGAACGACTATGGCTACACCTTC.

This CDR3 reads CASRRGSENPTAKNIQYF. The CDR3 coding sequence is TGTGCCAGCAGGCGAGGGTCGGAAAACCCCACAGCCAAAAACATTCAGTACTTC. The rearrangement uses TRBV27 and TRBJ2-4, with D perhaps TRBD2 (5 bases). This CDR3 comprises 18 residues. V shed 6 bases and J shed 0 bases, with 21 bases lying between them. Germline CDR1 is MNHEY and CDR2 is SMNVEV (reference sequence).

This chain uses TRBV6-1 with TRBJ1-2, with 8 bases aligning to TRBD1. CDR1 MNHNS and CDR2 SASEGT come from the germline V gene. This CDR3 is 13 amino acids long. Trimming removed 4 bases from V and 7 bases from J; junction bases left unmatched: 5. The CDR3 region is CASSVDRARGYTF. DNA for the CDR3: TGTGCCAGCAGTGTGGACAGGGCGCGTGGCTACACCTTC.